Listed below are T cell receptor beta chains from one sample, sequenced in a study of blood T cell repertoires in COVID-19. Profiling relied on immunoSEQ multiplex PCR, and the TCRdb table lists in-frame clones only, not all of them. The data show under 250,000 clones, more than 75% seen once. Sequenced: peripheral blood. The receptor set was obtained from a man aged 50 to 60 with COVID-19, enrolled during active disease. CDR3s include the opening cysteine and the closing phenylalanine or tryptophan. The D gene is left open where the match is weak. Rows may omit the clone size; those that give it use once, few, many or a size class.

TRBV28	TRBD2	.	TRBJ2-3	TGTGCCAGCAGTGTTAGCGGGGGGACTGGCACAGATACGCAGTATTTT	CASSVSGGTGTDTQYF
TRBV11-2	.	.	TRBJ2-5	TGTGCCAGCAGCTTAGGGGGGGGACAGGTGGAGACCCAGTACTTC	CASSLGGGQVETQYF
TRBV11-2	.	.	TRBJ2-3	TGTGCCAGCAGCGCCCTCCGTGGGGCTACAGATACGCAGTATTTT	CASSALRGATDTQYF
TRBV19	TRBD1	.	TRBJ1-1	TGTGCCAGTAGTATAGATGGGGGACAGGGTGTCGGATTGAACACTGAAGCTTTCTTT	CASSIDGGQGVGLNTEAFF
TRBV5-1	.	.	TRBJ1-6	TGCGCCAGCAGCGCCAGGGGCCCCAATTCACCCCTCCACTTT	CASSARGPNSPLHF
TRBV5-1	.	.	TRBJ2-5	TGCGCCAGCAGCCTCCAGGGTGGGACTGCCCAAGCGGGGACCCAGTACTTC	CASSLQGGTAQAGTQYF
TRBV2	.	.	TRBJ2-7	TGTGCCAGCAGTGAGGACAGCTCCTACGAGCAGTACTTC	CASSEDSSYEQYF
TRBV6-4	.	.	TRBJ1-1	TGTGCCAGCAGTGACTTGGGAGGCGAAGCTTTCTTT	CASSDLGGEAFF
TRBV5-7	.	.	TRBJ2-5	TGTGCCAGCAGCTTGATCTGGGCAGGCGAATATAGGGAGACCCAGTACTTC	CASSLIWAGEYRETQYF
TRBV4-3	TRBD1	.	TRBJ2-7	TGCGCCAGCAGCCAAGAGCGGACAGGGGAGCAGTACTTC	CASSQERTGEQYF
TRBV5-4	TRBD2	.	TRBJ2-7	TGTGCCAGCAGCAGCGGACTAGCGGGGGGGCCGGGCGAGCAGTACTTC	CASSSGLAGGPGEQYF
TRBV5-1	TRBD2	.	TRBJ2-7	TGCGCCAGCAGCCCCTGGGCGGAGGGGACGACGAGCGGGAGGTACCACGAGCAGTACTTC	CASSPWAEGTTSGRYHEQYF
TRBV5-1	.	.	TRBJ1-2	TGCGCCAGCAGCTTGGGGTTCAGGGATGGCTACACCTTC	CASSLGFRDGYTF
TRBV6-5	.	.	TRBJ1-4	TGTGCCAGCAGAACAGCTGCAACTAATGAAAAACTGTTTTTT	CASRTAATNEKLFF
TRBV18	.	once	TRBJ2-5	TGTGCCAGCTCACCACCGGGAGGAGAGACCCAGTACTTC	CASSPPGGETQYF
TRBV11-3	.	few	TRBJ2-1	TGTGCCAGCAGCGTCGGGACTGCCTACAATGAGCAGTTCTTC	CASSVGTAYNEQFF
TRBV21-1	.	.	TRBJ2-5	TGTGCCAGCAGCAAGCATGCGGGCCGCTCCCATTACGGGACCCAGTACTTC	CASSKHAGRSHYGTQYF
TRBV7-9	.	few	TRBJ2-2	TGTGCCAGCAGCTTGGCACTAGCTGCCGGGGAGCTGTTTTTT	CASSLALAAGELFF
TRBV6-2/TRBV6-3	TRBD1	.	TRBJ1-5	TGTGCCAGCAGTTACTCCAGGGGGCTTCAGCCCCAGCATTTT	CASSYSRGLQPQHF
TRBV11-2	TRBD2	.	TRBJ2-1	TGTGCCAGCAGCGCGGGACTAGCTACGTTCCTCTACAATGAGCAGTTCTTC	CASSAGLATFLYNEQFF
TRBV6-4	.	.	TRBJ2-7	TGTGCCAGCGGCTGGTATGTCAGCTACGAGCAGTACTTC	CASGWYVSYEQYF
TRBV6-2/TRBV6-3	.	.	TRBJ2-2	TGTGCCAGCAGTACTCTGGACAGAGGGACCGGGGAGCTGTTTTTT	CASSTLDRGTGELFF
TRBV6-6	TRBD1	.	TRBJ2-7	TGTGCCAGCAGTTCCCGGGACAGAGAGCAGTACTTC	CASSSRDREQYF
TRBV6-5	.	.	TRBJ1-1	TGTGCCAGCAGCCGACGGGACACTGAAGCTTTCTTT	CASSRRDTEAFF
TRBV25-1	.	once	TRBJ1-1	TGTGCCAGCAGTGAATATGGAGGCAGGGGCCTGGCTGAAGCTTTCTTT	CASSEYGGRGLAEAFF
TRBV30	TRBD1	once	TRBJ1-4	TGTGCCTGGAGTACGGCCAGGGGGGAAAAACTGTTTTTT	CAWSTARGEKLFF
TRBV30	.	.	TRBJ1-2	TGTGCCTGGAGCGAGCAAATTAACTATGGCTACACCTTC	CAWSEQINYGYTF
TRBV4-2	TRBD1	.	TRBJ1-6	TGTGCCAGCAGCCCGATGGGACAGAACTATAATTCACCCCTCCACTTT	CASSPMGQNYNSPLHF
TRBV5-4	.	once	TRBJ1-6	TGTGCCAGCAGCTTGGGGGGGAGGGGTTATAATTCACCCCTCCACTTT	CASSLGGRGYNSPLHF
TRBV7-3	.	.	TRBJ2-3	TGTGCCAGCAGCCCCACTCCGGCAGATACGCAGTATTTT	CASSPTPADTQYF
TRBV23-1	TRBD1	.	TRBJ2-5	TGCGCCAGCACCGGGACAGCCCAAGAGACCCAGTACTTC	CASTGTAQETQYF
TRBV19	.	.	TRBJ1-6	TGTGCCAGTAGTCCCTCGGGAGGGTGGGAATCACCCCTCCACTTT	CASSPSGGWESPLHF
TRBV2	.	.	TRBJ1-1	TGTGCCAGCAAATTTGTCAACGCAGCGGACACTGAAGCTTTCTTT	CASKFVNAADTEAFF
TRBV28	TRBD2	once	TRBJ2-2	TGTGCCAGCAGGCGCGGGGGACCCAACACCGGGGAGCTGTTTTTT	CASRRGGPNTGELFF